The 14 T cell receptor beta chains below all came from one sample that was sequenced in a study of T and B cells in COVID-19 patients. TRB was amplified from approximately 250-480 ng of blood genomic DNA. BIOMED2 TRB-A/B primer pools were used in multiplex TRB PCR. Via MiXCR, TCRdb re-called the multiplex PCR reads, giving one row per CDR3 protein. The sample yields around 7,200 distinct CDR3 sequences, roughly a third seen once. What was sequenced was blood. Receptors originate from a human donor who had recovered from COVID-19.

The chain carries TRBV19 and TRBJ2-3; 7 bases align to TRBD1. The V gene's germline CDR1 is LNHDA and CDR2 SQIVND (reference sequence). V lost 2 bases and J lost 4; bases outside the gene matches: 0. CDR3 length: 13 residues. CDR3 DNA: TGTGCCAGTAGTATACAGGGGGCAGATACGCAGTATTTT. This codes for CASSIQGADTQYF. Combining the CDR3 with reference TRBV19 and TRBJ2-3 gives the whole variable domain DGGITQSPKYLFRKEGQNVTLSCEQNLNHDAMYWYRQDPGQGLRLIYYSQIVNDFQKGDIAEGYSVSREKKESFPLTVTSAQKNPTAFYLCASSIQGADTQYFGPGTRLTVL.

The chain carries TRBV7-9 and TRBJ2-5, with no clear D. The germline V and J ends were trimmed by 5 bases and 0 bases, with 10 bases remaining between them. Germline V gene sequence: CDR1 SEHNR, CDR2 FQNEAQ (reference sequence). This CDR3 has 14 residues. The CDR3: CASSPQLYQETQYF. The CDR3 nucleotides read TGTGCCAGCAGCCCACAGCTGTACCAAGAGACCCAGTACTTC.

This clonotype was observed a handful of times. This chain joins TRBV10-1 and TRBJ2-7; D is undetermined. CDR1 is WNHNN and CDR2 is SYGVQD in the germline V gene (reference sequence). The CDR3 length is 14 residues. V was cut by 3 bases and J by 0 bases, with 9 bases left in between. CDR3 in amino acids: CASSDTLCSYEQYF. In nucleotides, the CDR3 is TGCGCCAGCAGTGATACTCTCTGCTCCTACGAGCAGTACTTC.

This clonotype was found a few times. CDR3 DNA sequence: TGTGCCAGCAGCTGGGCAGGAAACACCATATATTTT. Protein: CASSWAGNTIYF. V and J are TRBV7-2 and TRBJ1-3; D is undetermined. Trimming took off 4 bases at V and 4 bases at J, with 5 bases between the two ends. Germline CDR1 is SGHTA and CDR2 is FQGNSA. The CDR3 has 12 amino acids.

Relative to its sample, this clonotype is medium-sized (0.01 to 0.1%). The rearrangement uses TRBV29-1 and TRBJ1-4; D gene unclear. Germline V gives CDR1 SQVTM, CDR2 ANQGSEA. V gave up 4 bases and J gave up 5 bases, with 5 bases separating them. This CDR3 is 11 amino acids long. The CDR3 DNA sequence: TGCAGCGTTGGATCAAATGAAAAACTGTTTTTT. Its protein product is CSVGSNEKLFF. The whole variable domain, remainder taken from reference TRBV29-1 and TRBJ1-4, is SAVISQKPSRDICQRGTSLTIQCQVDSQVTMMFWYRQQPGQSLTLIATANQGSEATYESGFVIDKFPISRPNLTFSTLTVSNMSPEDSSIYLCSVGSNEKLFFGSGTQLSVL.

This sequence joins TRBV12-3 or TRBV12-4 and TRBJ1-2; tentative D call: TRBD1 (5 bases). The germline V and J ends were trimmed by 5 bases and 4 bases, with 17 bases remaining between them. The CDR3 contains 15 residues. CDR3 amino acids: CASSLTDSPLYGYTF. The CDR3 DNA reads TGTGCCAGCAGTCTTACTGACAGCCCCCTCTATGGCTACACCTTC.

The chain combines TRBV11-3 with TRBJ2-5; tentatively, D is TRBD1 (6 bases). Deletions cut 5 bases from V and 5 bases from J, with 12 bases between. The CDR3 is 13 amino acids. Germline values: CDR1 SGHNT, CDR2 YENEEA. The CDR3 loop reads CASSPGVGETQYF. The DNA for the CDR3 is TGTGCCAGCAGCCCAGGGGTCGGCGAGACCCAGTACTTC.

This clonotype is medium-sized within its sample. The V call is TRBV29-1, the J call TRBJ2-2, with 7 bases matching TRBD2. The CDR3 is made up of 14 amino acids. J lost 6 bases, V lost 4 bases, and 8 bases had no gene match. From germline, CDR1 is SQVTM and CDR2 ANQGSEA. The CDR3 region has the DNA TGCAGCGTTGTGGGGGGGGTTCGAGCCGGGGAGCTGTTTTTT. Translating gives CSVVGGVRAGELFF.

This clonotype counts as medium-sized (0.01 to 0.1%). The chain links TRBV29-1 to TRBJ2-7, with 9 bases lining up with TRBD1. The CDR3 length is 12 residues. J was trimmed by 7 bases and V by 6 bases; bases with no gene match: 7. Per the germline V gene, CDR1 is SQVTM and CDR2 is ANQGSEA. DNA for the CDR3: TGCAGCGTCACAGGGGGCTCGGGTGAGCAGTACGTC. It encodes CSVTGGSGEQYV.

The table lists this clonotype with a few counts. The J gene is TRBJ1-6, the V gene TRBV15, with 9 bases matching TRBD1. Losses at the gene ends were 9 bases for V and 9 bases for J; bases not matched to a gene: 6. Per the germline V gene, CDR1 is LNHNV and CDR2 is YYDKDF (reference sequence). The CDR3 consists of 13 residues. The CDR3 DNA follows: TGTGCCACGCAACAGGGGGCCCGTTCACCCCTCCACTTT. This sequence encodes CATQQGARSPLHF.

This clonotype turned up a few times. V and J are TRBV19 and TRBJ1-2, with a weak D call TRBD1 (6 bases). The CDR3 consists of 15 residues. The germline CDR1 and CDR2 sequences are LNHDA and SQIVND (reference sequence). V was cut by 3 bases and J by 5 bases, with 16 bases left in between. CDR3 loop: CASSMLLQGAYGYTF. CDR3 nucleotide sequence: TGTGCCAGTAGTATGCTATTACAGGGCGCTTATGGCTACACCTTC.

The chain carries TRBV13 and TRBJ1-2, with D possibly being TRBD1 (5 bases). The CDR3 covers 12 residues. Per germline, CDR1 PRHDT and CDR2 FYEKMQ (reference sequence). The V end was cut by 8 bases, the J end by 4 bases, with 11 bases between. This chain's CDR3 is CASGAGSYGYTF. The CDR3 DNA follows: TGTGCCAGCGGGGCAGGGAGCTATGGCTACACCTTC.

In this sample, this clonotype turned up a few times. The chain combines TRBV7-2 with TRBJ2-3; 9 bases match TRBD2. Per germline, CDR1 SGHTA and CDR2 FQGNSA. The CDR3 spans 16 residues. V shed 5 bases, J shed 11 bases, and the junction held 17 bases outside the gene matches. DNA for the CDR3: TGTGCCAGCAGCAGGTCCGCCGACCTAGCGGGGAAGGTGCAGTATTTT. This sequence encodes CASSRSADLAGKVQYF.

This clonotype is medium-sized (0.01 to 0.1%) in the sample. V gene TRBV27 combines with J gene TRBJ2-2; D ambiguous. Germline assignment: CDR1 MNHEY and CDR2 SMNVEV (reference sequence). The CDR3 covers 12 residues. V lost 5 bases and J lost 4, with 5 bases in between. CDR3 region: CASSIPTGELFF. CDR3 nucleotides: TGTGCCAGCAGTATCCCCACCGGGGAGCTGTTTTTT.